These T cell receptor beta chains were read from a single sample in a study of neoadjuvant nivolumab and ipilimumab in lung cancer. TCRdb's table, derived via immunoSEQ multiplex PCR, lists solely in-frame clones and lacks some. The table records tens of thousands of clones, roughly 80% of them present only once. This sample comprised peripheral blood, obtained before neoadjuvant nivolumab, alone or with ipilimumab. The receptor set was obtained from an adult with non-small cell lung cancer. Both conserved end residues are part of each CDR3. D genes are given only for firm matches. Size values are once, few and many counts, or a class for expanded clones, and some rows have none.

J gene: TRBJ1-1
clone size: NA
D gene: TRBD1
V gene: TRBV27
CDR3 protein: CASRLTGGTEAFF
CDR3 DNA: TGTGCCAGCAGGCTGACAGGGGGCACTGAAGCTTTCTTT

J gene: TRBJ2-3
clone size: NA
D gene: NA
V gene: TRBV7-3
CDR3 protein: CASSSDIPLDTQYF
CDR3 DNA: TGTGCCAGCAGCTCCGACATTCCCCTGGATACGCAGTATTTT

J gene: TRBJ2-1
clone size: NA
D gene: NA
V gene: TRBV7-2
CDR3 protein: CASSLFSGSYNEQFF
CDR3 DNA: TGTGCCAGCAGCTTATTTTCGGGCTCCTACAATGAGCAGTTCTTC

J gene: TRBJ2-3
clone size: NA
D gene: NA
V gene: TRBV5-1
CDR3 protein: CASSFPFKGGSDTQYF
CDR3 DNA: TGCGCCAGCAGCTTCCCTTTTAAAGGAGGGTCAGATACGCAGTATTTT

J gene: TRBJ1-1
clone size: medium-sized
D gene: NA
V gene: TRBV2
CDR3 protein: CASNEATEAFF
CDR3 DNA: TGTGCCAGCAACGAAGCCACTGAAGCTTTCTTT

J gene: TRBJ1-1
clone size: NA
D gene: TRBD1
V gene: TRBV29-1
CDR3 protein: CSVEGHRGRNTEAFF
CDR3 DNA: TGCAGCGTTGAAGGGCACAGGGGTCGGAACACTGAAGCTTTCTTT

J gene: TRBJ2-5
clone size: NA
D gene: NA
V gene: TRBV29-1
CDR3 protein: CSVRVQETQYF
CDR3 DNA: TGCAGCGTTAGAGTTCAAGAGACCCAGTACTTC

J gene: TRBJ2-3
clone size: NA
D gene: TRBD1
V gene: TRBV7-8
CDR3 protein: CASSLDQGARADTQYF
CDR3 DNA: TGTGCCAGCAGCTTAGATCAGGGGGCGCGCGCAGATACGCAGTATTTT

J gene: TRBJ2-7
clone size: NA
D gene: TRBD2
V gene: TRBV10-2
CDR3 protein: CASNYAGTSGTYEQYF
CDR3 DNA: TGCGCCAGCAATTACGCCGGGACTAGCGGTACCTACGAGCAGTACTTC

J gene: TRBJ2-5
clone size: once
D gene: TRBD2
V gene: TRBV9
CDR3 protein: CASSVVGGTGDLETQYF
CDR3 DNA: TGTGCCAGCAGCGTAGTCGGGGGGACGGGGGATCTGGAGACCCAGTACTTC

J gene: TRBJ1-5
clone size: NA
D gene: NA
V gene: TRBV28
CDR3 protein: CASSLLQENQPQHF
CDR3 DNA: TGTGCCAGCAGTTTATTACAGGAGAATCAGCCCCAGCATTTT

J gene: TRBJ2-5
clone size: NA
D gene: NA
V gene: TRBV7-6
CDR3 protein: CASGPEATSLETQYF
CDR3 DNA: TGTGCCAGCGGACCCGAAGCGACTAGTCTAGAGACCCAGTACTTC

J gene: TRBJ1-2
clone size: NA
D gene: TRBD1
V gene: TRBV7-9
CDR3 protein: CASSLRDRDYGYTF
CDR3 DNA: TGTGCCAGCAGCCTTCGGGACAGGGACTATGGCTACACCTTC

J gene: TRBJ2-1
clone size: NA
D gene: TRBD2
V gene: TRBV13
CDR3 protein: CASSRTSDSSYNEQFF
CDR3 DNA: TGTGCCAGCAGCCGGACTAGCGACAGCTCCTACAATGAGCAGTTCTTC

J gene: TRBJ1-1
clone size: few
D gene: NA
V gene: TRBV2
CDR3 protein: CASSGDSRSEAFF
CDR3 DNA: TGTGCCAGCAGCGGCGACAGTAGGTCGGAAGCTTTCTTT

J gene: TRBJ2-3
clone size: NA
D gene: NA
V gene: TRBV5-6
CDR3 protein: CASSLVDRSYTDTQYF
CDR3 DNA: TGTGCCAGCAGCTTGGTAGACAGGTCCTACACAGATACGCAGTATTTT

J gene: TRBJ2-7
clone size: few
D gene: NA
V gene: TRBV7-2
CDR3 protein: CASSLGPNRGGYEQYF
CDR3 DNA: TGTGCCAGCAGTTTAGGACCGAACAGAGGGGGCTACGAGCAGTACTTC

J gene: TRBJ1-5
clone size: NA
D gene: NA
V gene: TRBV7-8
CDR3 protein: CASSFEQGSNQPQHF
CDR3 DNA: TGTGCCAGCAGCTTCGAACAGGGATCCAATCAGCCCCAGCATTTT

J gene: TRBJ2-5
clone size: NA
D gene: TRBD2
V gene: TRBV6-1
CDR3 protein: CASSALTSGAKETQYF
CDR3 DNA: TGTGCCAGCAGTGCCTTGACTAGCGGGGCAAAAGAGACCCAGTACTTC

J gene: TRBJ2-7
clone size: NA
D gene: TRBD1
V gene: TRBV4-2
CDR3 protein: CASSWTGDEQYF
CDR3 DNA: TGTGCCAGCAGCTGGACAGGGGACGAGCAGTACTTC

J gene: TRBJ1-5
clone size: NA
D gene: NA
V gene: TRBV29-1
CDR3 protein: CSVRESNQPQHF
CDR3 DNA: TGCAGCGTCAGGGAGAGCAATCAGCCCCAGCATTTT

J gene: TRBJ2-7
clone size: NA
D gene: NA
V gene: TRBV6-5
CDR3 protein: CASGSSGTYEQYF
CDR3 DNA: TGTGCCAGCGGTAGCTCCGGGACCTACGAGCAGTACTTC

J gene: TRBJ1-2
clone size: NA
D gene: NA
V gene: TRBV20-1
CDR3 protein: CSASVSYGYTF
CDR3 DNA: TGCAGTGCTAGTGTCAGTTATGGCTACACCTTC

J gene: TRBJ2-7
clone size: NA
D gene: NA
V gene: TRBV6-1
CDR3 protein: CASSEETTGGYEQYF
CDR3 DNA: TGTGCCAGCAGTGAAGAAACCACAGGCGGGTACGAGCAGTACTTC

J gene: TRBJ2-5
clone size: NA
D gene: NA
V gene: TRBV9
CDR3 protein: CASSVGTGYGETQYF
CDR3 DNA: TGTGCCAGCAGCGTAGGTACAGGGTACGGAGAGACCCAGTACTTC

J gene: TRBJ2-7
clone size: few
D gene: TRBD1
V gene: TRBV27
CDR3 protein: CASSTPDRGLYEQYF
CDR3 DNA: TGTGCCAGCAGTACCCCAGACAGGGGACTCTACGAGCAGTACTTC

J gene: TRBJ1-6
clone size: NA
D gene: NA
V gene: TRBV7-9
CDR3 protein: CASSPGNYNSPLHF
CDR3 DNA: TGTGCCAGCAGCCCGGGCAACTATAATTCACCCCTCCACTTT

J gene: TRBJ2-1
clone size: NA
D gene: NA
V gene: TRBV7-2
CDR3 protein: CASSLTSTGSLYNEQFF
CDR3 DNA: TGTGCCAGCAGCTTAACCTCGACAGGTTCCTTATACAATGAGCAGTTCTTC

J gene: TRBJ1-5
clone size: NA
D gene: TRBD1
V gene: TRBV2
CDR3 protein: CASRDSAFSNQPQHF
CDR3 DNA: TGTGCCAGCCGGGACAGTGCCTTTAGCAATCAGCCCCAGCATTTT

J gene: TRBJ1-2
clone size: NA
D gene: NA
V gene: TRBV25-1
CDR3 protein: CASSELRAGDGYTF
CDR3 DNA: TGTGCCAGCAGTGAATTACGGGCTGGGGATGGCTACACCTTC

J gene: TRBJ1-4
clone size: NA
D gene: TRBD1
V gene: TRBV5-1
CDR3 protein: CASSGQGAREKLFF
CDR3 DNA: TGCGCCAGCAGCGGACAGGGGGCACGAGAAAAACTGTTTTTT

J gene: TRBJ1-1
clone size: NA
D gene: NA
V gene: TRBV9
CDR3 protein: CASSVAEDTEAFF
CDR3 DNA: TGTGCCAGCAGCGTAGCTGAGGACACTGAAGCTTTCTTT

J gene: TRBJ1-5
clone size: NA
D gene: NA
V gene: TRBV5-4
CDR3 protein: CASSSGLSNQPQHF
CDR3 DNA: TGTGCCAGCAGCTCAGGACTCAGCAATCAGCCCCAGCATTTT

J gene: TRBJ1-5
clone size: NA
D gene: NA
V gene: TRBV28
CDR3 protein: CASIEVDNYSNQPQHF
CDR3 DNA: TGTGCCAGCATTGAGGTGGACAATTATAGCAATCAGCCCCAGCATTTT

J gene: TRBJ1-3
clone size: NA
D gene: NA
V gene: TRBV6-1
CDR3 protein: CASSNSGNTIYF
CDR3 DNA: TGTGCCAGCAGCAACTCTGGAAACACCATATATTTT

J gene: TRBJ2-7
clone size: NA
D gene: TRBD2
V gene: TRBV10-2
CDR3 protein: CASSPSGGGNEQYF
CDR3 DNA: TGCGCCAGCAGTCCGAGCGGGGGGGGAAACGAGCAGTACTTC

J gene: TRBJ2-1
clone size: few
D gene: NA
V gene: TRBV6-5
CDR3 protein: CASSYSDNEQFF
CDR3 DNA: TGTGCCAGCAGTTACTCGGACAATGAGCAGTTCTTC

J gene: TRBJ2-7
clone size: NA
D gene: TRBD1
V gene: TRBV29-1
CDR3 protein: CSVSDRGLSYEQYF
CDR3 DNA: TGCAGCGTTTCTGACAGGGGATTGTCCTACGAGCAGTACTTC

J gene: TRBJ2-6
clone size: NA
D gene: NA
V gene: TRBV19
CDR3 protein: CASSIQGFSGANVLTF
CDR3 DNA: TGTGCCAGTAGTATTCAGGGATTCTCTGGGGCCAACGTCCTGACTTTC

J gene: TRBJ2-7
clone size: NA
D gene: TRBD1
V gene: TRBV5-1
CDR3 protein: CASSLEQGLTYEQYF
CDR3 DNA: TGCGCCAGCAGCTTGGAACAGGGGTTAACCTACGAGCAGTACTTC

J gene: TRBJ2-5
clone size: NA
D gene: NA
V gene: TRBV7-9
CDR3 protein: CASSLLGGETQYF
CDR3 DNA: TGTGCCAGCAGCTTACTCGGGGGCGAGACCCAGTACTTC

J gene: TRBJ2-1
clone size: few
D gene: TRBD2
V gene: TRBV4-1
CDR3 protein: CASSQEAGGPHSYNEQFF
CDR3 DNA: TGCGCCAGCAGCCAAGAAGCGGGGGGGCCACACTCCTACAATGAGCAGTTCTTC

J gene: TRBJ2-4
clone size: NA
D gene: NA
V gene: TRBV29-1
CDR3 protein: CSVADSLVTKNIQYF
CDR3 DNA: TGCAGCGTCGCGGACAGCCTTGTGACCAAAAACATTCAGTACTTC

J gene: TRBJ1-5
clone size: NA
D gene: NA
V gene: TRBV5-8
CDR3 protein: CASRDWNQPQHF
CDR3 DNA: TGTGCCAGCAGGGACTGGAATCAGCCCCAGCATTTT

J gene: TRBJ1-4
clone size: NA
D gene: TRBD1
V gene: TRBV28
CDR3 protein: CASSSDRVRNEKLFF
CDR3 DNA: TGTGCCAGCAGCAGCGACAGGGTTCGTAATGAAAAACTGTTTTTT

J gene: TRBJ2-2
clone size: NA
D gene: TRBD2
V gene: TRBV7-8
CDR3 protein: CASSFASGGHLNTGELFF
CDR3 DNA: TGTGCCAGCAGCTTCGCTAGCGGGGGGCATTTGAACACCGGGGAGCTGTTTTTT

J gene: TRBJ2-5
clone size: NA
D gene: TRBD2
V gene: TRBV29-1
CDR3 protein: CSVTSGEQTQYF
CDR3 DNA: TGCAGCGTGACTAGCGGGGAACAGACCCAGTACTTC

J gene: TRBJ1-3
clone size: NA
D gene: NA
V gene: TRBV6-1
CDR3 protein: CASRVQAFSGNTIYF
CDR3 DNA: TGTGCCAGCAGAGTACAGGCCTTCTCTGGAAACACCATATATTTT

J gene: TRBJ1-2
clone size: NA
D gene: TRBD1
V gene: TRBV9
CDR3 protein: CASSVGVRGHVYGYTF
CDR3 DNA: TGTGCCAGCAGCGTAGGGGTCAGGGGGCATGTCTATGGCTACACCTTC

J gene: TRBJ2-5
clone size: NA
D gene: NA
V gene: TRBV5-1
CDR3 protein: CASSFGPQETQYF
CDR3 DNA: TGCGCCAGCAGCTTTGGCCCCCAAGAGACCCAGTACTTC

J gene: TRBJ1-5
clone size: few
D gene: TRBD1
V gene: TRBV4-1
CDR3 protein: CASSQGTGGNQPQHF
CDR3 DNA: TGCGCCAGCAGCCAAGGGACAGGGGGCAATCAGCCCCAGCATTTT